This T cell receptor beta chain is from a study of OX40 agonist ivuxolimab in advanced cancers. For the study at large: Every 2 weeks, patients received ivuxolimab intravenously, dosed at 0.01 to 10 mg/kg. General study results and limits: The mean number of expanded clones was higher in CD8+ T cells than in CD4+. The CD4+ and CD8+ T cells in the blood had expanded clonally by week 6 at 0.1 to 3.0 mg/kg.

Clones were read by immunoSEQ multiplex PCR, and TCRdb kept only the in-frame ones, dropping some. The sample yields tens of thousands of clones, 84% seen once. This clone was seen a handful of times. Antigen unknown. There are 14 residues in the CDR3. Germline V lookup: CDR1 LGHNT, CDR2 FRNRAP. V was clipped by 4 bases and J by 3 bases, with 12 bases between them. The TCR originated in an adult with an advanced solid tumor such as melanoma, head and neck, liver or kidney cancer. The chain uses TRBV12-5 and TRBJ1-1; D is possibly TRBD1 (6 bases). The sample was CD4+ or CD8+ T cells sorted from blood, taken in a trial of the OX40 agonist ivuxolimab. The CDR3 DNA is TGTGCTAGTGGTTCGGGGGGCGTCGACACTGAAGCTTTCTTT. This codes for CASGSGGVDTEAFF.